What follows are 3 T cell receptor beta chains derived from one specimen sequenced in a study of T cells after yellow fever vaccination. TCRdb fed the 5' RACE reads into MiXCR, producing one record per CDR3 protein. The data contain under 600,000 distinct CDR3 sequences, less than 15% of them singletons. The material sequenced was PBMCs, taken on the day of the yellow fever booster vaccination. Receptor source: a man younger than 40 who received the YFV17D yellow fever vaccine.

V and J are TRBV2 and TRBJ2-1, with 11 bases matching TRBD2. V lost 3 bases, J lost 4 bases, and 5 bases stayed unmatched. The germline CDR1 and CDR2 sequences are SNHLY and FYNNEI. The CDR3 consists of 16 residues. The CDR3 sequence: CASSEMASGGYNEQFF. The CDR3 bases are TGTGCCAGCAGTGAGATGGCTAGCGGGGGGTACAATGAGCAGTTCTTC.

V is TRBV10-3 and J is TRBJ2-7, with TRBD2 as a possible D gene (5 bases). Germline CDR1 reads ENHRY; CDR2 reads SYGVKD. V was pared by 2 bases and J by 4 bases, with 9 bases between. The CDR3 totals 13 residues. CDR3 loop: CAISEPGSYEQYF. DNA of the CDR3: TGTGCCATCAGTGAGCCGGGGAGTTACGAGCAGTACTTC.

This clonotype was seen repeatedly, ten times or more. CDR3 sequence (DNA): TGCAGCGTTCTTAAAAGGACCGGGACGGTCTCCGATGGCTACACCTTC. Protein product: CSVLKRTGTVSDGYTF. The rearrangement links TRBV29-1 to TRBJ1-2; possibly TRBD1 for D (5 bases). The ends were cut back, 5 bases at V and 6 bases at J, with 25 bases in the middle. This CDR3 is built from 16 residues. The germline V gene encodes CDR1 SQVTM and CDR2 ANQGSEA. Drawing the rest from reference TRBV29-1 and TRBJ1-2, the complete variable domain is SAVISQKPSRDICQRGTSLTIQCQVDSQVTMMFWYRQQPGQSLTLIATANQGSEATYESGFVIDKFPISRPNLTFSTLTVSNMSPEDSSIYLCSVLKRTGTVSDGYTFGSGTRLTVV.